This T cell receptor (beta chain) was captured in a study of blood T cell repertoires in COVID-19. Overall study context: Samples taken during acute and convalescent COVID-19 were collected in the United States, Italy and Spain. T cells, B-cell-depleted T cells, or PBMCs provided the cDNA or gDNA that served as material.

The CDR3 runs to 20 residues. Trimming took 3 bases from V and 2 from J, leaving 26 bases between them. In germline, CDR1 is LNHDA, CDR2 SQIVND (reference sequence). In the authors' workflow: Amplifying reference gene primers gave estimates of nucleated cell counts. The data were produced by immunoSEQ multiplex PCR, yet TCRdb's version contains in-frame clones alone and is incomplete. The V and J calls and clone size are taken from that table; D and trimming were inferred from the DNA. The table has about 59,000 clones, 90% to 95% seen once. The chain joins TRBV19 to TRBJ2-1, with D perhaps TRBD1 (6 bases). The sequenced sample consisted of peripheral blood. The source of this sequence is a human donor in a cohort sampled during active COVID-19. The CDR3 DNA sequence: TGTGCCAGTAGTATGGGGCAGGGGTGGGGGTCTACTAGGGCCTACAATGAGCAGTTCTTC. Its translation is CASSMGQGWGSTRAYNEQFF.